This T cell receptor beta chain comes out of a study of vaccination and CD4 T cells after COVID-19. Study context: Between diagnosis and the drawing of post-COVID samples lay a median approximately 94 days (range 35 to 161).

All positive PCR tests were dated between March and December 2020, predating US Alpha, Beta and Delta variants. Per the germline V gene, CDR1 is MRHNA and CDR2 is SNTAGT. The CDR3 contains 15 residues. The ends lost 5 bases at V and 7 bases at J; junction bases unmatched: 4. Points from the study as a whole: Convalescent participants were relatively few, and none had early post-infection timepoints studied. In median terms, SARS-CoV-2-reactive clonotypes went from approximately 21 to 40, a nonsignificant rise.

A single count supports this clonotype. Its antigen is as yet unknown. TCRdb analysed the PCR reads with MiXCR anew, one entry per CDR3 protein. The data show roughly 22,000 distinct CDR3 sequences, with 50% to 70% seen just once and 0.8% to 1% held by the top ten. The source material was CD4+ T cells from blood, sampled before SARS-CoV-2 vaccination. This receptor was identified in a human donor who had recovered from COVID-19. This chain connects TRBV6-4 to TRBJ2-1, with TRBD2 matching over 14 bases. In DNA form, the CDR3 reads TGTGCCAGCAGTTACGGGACTAGCGGGAGAAATGAGCAGTTCTTC. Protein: CASSYGTSGRNEQFF.